This record covers a single TCR beta chain. Its target is unknown. The CDR3 has 16 residues. Germline CDR1 is SGHAT and CDR2 is FQNNGV. The V and J ends lost 3 bases and 4 bases, in that order; junction bases with no gene match: 6. Sequencing was performed with immunoSEQ multiplex PCR; in TCRdb, only in-frame clones are kept and a portion is missing. This table holds fewer than 30,000 clones, more than 75% found once. The sample is drawn from a study of T cells in narcolepsy. Study-level information: Patients with NT1 or NT2 and healthy control donors were enrolled. The study, taken as a whole, reports: Comparing one patient's CSF and blood CD4+ clonotypes highlighted HCRT- and TRIB2-specific autoreactive clonotypes.

The sample taken for sequencing was CD45RA- memory CD4+ T cells from PBMCs. The sequence derives from a human donor with narcolepsy. The rearrangement uses TRBV11-2 and TRBJ2-5; 12 bases are shared with TRBD2. CDR3 bases: TGTGCCAGCAGCTTTACTAGCGGGGGGCTAGGAGAGACCCAGTACTTC. The encoded protein is CASSFTSGGLGETQYF.